The table lists the clone carrying this TCR beta chain with a few counts. Antigen: not known. TCRdb fed the 5' RACE reads into MiXCR, producing one record per CDR3 protein. The sample consists of around 690,000 distinct CDR3 sequences, 21% of them appearing once. This record belongs to a study of identical twins. Notes on the study in general: Twin pairs had excess sharing that was weaker in beta out-of-frame sequences. The abundant beta clonotypes from cord blood had fewer insertions, and memory repertoires had none of this.

This same sample was also part of a study on T cells expressing NK-cell markers. That publication notes: Source material for TCR beta repertoires consisted of sorted CD3+CD56+NKG2C+, CD3+CD56+NKG2C- and CD3+CD56-NKG2C+ T cells. As a fraction of CD8+ T cells, dominant NKG2C+ clonotypes reached about 1.0-8% in 5 to 7 donors.

Input material: PBMCs. The clonotype was recovered from a woman under 30 in good health.

CDR3 DNA sequence: TGCAGTGCTAGAAATCGCGCAGGCGGGCTCCATGGCACAGATACGCAGTATTTT. Translation: CSARNRAGGLHGTDTQYF. The V and J genes are TRBV20-1 and TRBJ2-3, with a weak D call TRBD2 (5 bases). Per the germline V gene, CDR1 is DFQATT and CDR2 is SNEGSKA (reference sequence). The CDR3 is 18 residues long. Deletions cut 2 bases from V and 1 base from J, with 22 bases between.